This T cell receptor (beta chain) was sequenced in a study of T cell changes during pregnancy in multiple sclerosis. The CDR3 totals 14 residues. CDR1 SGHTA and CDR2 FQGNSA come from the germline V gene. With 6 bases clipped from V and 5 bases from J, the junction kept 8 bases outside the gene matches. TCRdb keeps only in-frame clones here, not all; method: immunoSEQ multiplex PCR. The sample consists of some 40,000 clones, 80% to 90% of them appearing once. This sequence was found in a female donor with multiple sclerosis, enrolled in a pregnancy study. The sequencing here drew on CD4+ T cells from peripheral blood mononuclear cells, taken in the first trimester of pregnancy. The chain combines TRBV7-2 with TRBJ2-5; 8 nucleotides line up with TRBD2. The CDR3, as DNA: TGTGCCAGCAGGCCCGGGACTAGGATGGAGACCCAGTACTTC. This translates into CASRPGTRMETQYF.